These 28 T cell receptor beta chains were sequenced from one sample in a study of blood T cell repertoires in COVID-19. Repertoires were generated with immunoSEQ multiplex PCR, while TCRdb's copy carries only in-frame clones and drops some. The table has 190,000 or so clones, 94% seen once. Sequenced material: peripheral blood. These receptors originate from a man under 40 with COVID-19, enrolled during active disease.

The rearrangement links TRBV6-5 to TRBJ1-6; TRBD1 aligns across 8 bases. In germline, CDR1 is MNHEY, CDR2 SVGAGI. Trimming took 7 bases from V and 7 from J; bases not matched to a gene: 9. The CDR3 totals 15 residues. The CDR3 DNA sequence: TGTGCCAGCACCAGCGAAGGACAGGGAAATTCACCCCTCCACTTT. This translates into CASTSEGQGNSPLHF.

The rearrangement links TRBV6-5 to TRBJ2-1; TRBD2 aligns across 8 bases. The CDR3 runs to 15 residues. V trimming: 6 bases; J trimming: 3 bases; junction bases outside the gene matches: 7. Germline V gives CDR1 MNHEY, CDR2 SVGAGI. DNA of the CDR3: TGTGCCAGCAGACCAAGCGGGGGCGGCTACAATGAGCAGTTCTTC. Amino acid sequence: CASRPSGGGYNEQFF.

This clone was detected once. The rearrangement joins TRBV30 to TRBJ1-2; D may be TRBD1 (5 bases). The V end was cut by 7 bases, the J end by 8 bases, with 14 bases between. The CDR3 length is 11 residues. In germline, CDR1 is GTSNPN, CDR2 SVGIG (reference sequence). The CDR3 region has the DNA TGTGCCTCCTCTCCGGGGGGAGGCTACACCTTC. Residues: CASSPGGGYTF.

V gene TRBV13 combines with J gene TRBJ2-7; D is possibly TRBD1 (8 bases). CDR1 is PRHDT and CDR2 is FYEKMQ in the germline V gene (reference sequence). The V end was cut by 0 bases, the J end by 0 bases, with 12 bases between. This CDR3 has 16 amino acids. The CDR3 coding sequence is TGTGCCAGCAGCTTAGGACAGGGGGGGAACTCCTACGAGCAGTACTTC. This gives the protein CASSLGQGGNSYEQYF.

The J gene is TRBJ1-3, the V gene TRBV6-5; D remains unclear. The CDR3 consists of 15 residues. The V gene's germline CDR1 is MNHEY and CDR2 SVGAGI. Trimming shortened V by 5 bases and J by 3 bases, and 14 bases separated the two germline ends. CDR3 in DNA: TGTGCCAGCAGTCCACAAGTGGCAGGTGGAAACACCATATATTTT. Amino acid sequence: CASSPQVAGGNTIYF.

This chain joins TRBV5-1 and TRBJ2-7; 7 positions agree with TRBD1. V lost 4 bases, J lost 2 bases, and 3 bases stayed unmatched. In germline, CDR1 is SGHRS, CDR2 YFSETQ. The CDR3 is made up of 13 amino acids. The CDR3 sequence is CASSPTGAYEQYF. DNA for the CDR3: TGCGCCAGCAGCCCAACAGGGGCCTACGAGCAGTACTTC.

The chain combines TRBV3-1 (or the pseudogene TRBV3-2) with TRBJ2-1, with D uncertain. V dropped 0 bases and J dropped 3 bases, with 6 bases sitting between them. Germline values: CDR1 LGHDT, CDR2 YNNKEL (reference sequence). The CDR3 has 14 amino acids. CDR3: CASSQEGVYNEQFF. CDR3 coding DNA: TGTGCCAGCAGCCAAGAAGGAGTCTACAATGAGCAGTTCTTC.

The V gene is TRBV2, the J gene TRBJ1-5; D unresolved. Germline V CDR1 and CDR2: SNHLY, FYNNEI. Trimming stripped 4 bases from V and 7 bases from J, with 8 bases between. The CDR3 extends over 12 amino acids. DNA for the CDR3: TGTGCCAGCAGTGTTCTAGAACAGCCCCAGCATTTT. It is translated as CASSVLEQPQHF.

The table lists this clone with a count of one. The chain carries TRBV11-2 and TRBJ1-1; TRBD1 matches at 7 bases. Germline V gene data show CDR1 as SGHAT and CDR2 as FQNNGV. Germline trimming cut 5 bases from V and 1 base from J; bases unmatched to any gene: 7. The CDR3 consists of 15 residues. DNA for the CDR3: TGTGCCAGCAGCACCAAGACAGGGTGGAACACTGAAGCTTTCTTT. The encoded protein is CASSTKTGWNTEAFF.

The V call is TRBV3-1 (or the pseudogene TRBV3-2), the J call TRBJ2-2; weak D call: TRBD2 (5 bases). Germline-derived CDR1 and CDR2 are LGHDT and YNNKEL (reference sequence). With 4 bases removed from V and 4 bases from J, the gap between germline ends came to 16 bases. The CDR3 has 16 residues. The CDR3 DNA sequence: TGTGCCAGCAGCCTCTTCCTGGGCGGGTCCACCGGGGAGCTGTTTTTT. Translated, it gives CASSLFLGGSTGELFF.

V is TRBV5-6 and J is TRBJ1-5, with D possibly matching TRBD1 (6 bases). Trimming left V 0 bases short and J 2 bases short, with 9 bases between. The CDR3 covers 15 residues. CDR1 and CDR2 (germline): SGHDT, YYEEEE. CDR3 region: CASSLGGRGNQPQHF. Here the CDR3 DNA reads TGTGCCAGCAGCTTGGGGGGGCGCGGCAATCAGCCCCAGCATTTT.

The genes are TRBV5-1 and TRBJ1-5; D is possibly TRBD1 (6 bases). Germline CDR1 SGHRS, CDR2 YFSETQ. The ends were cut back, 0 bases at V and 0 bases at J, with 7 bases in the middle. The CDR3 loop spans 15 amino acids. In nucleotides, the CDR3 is TGCGCCAGCAGCTTGGCAGGGGCTAGCAATCAGCCCCAGCATTTT. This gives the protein CASSLAGASNQPQHF.

CDR3 residues: CASSLSKETQYF. The CDR3 DNA sequence: TGCGCCAGCAGCCTCTCTAAGGAGACCCAGTACTTC. The rearrangement joins TRBV5-1 to TRBJ2-5; D remains unclear. The CDR3 is 12 amino acids. Germline V gene sequence: CDR1 SGHRS, CDR2 YFSETQ. V lost 4 bases and J lost 5, with 9 bases in between.

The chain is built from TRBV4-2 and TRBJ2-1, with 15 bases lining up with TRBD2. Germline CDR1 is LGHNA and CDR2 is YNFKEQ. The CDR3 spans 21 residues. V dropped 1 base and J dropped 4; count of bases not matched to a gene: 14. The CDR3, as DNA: TGTGCCAGCAGCCAAGCCGGGGATAGGACTAGCGGGGGGGCGAGGTACAATGAGCAGTTCTTC. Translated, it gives CASSQAGDRTSGGARYNEQFF.

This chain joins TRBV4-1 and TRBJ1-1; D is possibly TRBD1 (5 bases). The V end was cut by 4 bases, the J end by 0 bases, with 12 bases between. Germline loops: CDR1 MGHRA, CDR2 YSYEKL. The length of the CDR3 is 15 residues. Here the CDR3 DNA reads TGCGCCAGCAGCCTGCAGGGAGGGGTGAACACTGAAGCTTTCTTT. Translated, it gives CASSLQGGVNTEAFF.

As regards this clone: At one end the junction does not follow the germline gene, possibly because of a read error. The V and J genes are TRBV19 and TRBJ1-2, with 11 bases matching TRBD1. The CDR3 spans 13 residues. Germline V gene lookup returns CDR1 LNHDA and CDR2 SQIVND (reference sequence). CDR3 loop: CASSSRDRGSSAF. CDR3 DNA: TGTGCCAGTAGTAGCCGGGACAGGGGGTCATCAGCCTTC.

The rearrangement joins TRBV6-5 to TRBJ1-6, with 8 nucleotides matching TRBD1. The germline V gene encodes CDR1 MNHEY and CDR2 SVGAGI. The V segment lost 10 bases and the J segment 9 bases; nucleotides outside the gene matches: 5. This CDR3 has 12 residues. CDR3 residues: CANSGQASPLHF. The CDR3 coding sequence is TGTGCCAACTCGGGACAGGCTTCACCCCTCCACTTT.

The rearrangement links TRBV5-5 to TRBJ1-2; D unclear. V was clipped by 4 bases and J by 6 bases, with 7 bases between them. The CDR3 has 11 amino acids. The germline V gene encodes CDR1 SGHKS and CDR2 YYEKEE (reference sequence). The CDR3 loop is CASSVLDGYTF. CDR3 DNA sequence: TGTGCCAGCAGCGTCCTCGATGGCTACACCTTC.

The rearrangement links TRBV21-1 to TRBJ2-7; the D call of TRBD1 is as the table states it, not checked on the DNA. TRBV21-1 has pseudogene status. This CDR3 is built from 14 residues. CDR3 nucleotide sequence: TGTGCCAGCAGCAAAGAAGACAGGGACTACGAGCAGTACTTC. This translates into CASSKEDRDYEQYF.

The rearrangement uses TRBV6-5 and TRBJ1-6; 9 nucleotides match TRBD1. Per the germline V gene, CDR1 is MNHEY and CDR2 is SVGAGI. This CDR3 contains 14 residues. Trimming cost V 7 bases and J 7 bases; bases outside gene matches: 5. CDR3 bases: TGTGCCAGCAACTGGGACAGGGACAATTCACCCCTCCACTTT. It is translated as CASNWDRDNSPLHF.

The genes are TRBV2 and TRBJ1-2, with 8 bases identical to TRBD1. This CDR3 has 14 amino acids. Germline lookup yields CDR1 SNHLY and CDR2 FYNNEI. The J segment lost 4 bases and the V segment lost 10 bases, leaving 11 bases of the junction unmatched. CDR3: CATKEQGGIYGYTF. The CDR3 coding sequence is TGTGCCACCAAGGAACAGGGGGGAATCTATGGCTACACCTTC.

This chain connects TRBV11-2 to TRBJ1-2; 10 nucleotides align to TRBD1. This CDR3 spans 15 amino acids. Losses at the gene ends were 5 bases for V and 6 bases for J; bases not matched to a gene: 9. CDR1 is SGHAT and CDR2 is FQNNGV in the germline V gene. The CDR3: CASSQIEGQGNGYTF. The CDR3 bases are TGTGCCAGCAGCCAAATTGAGGGACAGGGGAATGGCTACACCTTC.

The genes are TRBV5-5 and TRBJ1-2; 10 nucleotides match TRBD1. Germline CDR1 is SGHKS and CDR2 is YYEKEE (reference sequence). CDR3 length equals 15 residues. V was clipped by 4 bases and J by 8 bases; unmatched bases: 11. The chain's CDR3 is CASSDRQGAVKGYTF. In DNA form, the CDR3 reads TGTGCCAGCAGCGATCGACAGGGGGCTGTAAAAGGCTACACCTTC.

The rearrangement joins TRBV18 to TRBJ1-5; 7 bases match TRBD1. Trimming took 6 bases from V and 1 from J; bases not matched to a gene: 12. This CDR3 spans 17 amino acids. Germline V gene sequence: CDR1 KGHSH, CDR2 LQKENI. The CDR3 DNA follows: TGTGCCAGCTCCCAGAACGACAGGGCGGGAAGCAATCAGCCCCAGCATTTT. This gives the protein CASSQNDRAGSNQPQHF.

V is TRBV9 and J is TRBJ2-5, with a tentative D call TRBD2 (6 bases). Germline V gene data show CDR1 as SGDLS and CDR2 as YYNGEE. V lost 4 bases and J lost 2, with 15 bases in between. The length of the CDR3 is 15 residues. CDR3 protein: CASSPTIAVQETQYF. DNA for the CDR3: TGTGCCAGCAGCCCCACCATAGCGGTTCAAGAGACCCAGTACTTC.

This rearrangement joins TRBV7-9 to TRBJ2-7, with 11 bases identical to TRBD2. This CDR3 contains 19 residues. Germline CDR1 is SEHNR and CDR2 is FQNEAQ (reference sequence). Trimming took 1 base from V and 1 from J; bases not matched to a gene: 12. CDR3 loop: CASSLERGKRLAGSYEQYF. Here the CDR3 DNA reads TGTGCCAGCAGCTTAGAAAGGGGAAAACGACTAGCGGGGTCCTACGAGCAGTACTTC.

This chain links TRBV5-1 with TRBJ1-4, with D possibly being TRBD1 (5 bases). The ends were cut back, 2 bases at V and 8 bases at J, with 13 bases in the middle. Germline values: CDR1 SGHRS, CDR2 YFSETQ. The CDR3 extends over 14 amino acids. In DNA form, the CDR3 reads TGCGCCAGCAGCTTAGATGCGCGGGGGGAAAAACTGTTTTTT. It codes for CASSLDARGEKLFF.

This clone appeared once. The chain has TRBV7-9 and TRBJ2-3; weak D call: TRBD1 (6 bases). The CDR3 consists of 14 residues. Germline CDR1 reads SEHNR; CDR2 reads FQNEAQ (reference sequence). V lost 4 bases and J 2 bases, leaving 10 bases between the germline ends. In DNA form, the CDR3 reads TGTGCCAGCAGCTCAGGGGTCATCACAGATACGCAGTATTTT. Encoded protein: CASSSGVITDTQYF.